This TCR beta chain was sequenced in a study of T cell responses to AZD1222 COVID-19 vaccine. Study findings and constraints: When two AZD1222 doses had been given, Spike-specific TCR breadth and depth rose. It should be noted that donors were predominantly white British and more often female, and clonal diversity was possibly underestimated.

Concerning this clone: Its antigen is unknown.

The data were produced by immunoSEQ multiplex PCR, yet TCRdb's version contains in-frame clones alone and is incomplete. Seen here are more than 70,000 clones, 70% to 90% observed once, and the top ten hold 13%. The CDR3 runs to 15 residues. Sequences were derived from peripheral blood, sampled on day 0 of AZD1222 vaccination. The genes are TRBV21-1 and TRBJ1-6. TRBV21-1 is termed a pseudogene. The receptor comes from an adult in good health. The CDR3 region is CASSKEGGPDSPLHF. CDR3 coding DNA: TGTGCCAGCAGCAAAGAAGGCGGTCCCGATTCGCCCCTCCACTTT.